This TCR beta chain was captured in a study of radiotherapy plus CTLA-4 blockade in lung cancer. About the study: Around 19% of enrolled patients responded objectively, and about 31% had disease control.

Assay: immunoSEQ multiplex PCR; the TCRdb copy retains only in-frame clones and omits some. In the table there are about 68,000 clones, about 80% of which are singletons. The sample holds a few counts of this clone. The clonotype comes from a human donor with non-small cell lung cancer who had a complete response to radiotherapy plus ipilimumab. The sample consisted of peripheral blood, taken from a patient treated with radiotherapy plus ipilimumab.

In nucleotides, the CDR3 is TGTGCTAGTGCCAACGTAGGGACTAGCGGGAGAAATTCCTACAATGAGCAGTTCTTC. Translated: CASANVGTSGRNSYNEQFF. The rearrangement uses TRBV12-5 and TRBJ2-1; 14 bases fit TRBD2. The CDR3 has 19 amino acids. V was clipped by 7 bases and J by 1 base; unmatched bases: 12. The germline CDR1 and CDR2 sequences are LGHNT and FRNRAP. Based on the CDR3 plus reference TRBV12-5 and TRBJ2-1, the full variable domain is DARVTQTPRHKVTEMGQEVTMRCQPILGHNTVFWYRQTMMQGLELLAYFRNRAPLDDSGMPKDRFSAEMPDATLATLKIQPSEPRDSAVYFCASANVGTSGRNSYNEQFFGPGTRLTVL.